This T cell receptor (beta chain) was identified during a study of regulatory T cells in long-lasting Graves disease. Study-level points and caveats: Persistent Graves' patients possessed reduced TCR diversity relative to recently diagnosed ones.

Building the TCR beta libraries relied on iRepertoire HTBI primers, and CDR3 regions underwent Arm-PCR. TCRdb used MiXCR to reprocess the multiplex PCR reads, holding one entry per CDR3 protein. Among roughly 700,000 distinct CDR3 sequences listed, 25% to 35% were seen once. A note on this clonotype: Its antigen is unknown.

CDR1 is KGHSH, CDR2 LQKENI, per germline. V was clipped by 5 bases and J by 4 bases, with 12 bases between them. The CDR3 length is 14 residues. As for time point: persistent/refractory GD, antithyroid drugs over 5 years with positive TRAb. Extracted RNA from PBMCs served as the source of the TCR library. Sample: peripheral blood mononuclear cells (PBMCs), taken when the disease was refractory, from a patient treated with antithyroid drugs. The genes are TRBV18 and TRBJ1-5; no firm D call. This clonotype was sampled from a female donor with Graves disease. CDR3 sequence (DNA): TGTGCCAGCTCAGCGACATTTCAGAATCAGCCCCAGCATTTT. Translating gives CASSATFQNQPQHF. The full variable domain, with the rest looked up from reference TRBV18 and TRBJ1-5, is NAGVMQNPRHLVRRRGQEARLRCSPMKGHSHVYWYRQLPEEGLKFMVYLQKENIIDESGMPKERFSAEFPKEGPSILRIQQVVRGDSAAYFCASSATFQNQPQHFGDGTRLSIL.